Presented here are 22 T cell receptor beta chains from one specimen sequenced in a study of blood T cell repertoires in COVID-19 (dated by TCRdb to the early 2020s). Library preparation was by the immunoSEQ multiplex PCR assay. TCRdb provides this immuneACCESS table in a form limited to in-frame rearrangements. Some clones are lacking; in checked studies, under half of them reflect an unresolved V gene, and why the rest are absent is not known. The sample table holds some 180,000 clones, of which 75% to 80% were seen once. The ten top clones hold approximately 8.6% of the sample. The specimen sequenced was peripheral blood. Every receptor here comes from a woman in her forties or fifties with active or convalescent COVID-19.

To note about this clone: One end of the junction varies from germline; a read error may be responsible. The rearrangement links TRBV30 to TRBJ1-3, with D possibly TRBD1 on 5 matching bases. The V gene's germline CDR1 is GTSNPN and CDR2 SVGIG (reference sequence). The CDR3 consists of 16 residues. The DNA for the CDR3 is TGTGCCTGGAGTGTACAGGTAGAAACCTTAGGAAACACCATGTATTTT. Amino acid sequence: CAWSVQVETLGNTMYF.

J is TRBJ1-2 and V is TRBV28, with TRBD1 as a possible D gene (6 bases). The CDR3 loop spans 15 amino acids. V dropped 5 bases and J dropped 7 bases, with 20 bases sitting between them. Germline V gene lookup returns CDR1 MDHEN and CDR2 SYDVKM. The CDR3 nucleotides are TGTGCCAGCAGTGGTGGGGGCGCCGGTAAGGGTGGCTACACCTTC. Amino acids: CASSGGGAGKGGYTF.

This chain uses TRBV7-3 with TRBJ2-1; the match to TRBD1 covers 9 bases. With V trimmed by 5 bases and J by 1 base, 6 bases remained unmatched. CDR3 length: 16 amino acids. In germline, CDR1 is SGHTA, CDR2 FQGTGA. CDR3 coding DNA: TGTGCCAGCAGCCCGACAGGGGGAAGGTCCTACAATGAGCAGTTCTTC. It yields the protein CASSPTGGRSYNEQFF.

V usage is TRBV27 and J usage is TRBJ1-2; the match to TRBD1 covers 9 bases. The junction had 7 bases not matched to a gene; V was cut back by 3 bases and J by 8 bases. Germline V CDR1 and CDR2: MNHEY, SMNVEV (reference sequence). CDR3 length: 14 residues. The CDR3 loop is CASSLTGGFRGYTF. The CDR3 nucleotides are TGTGCCAGCAGTTTGACAGGGGGATTCAGGGGCTACACCTTC.

This clone has a handful of counts. The rearrangement uses TRBV5-1 and TRBJ1-5; 9 bases match TRBD1. The CDR3 spans 15 residues. The germline V gene encodes CDR1 SGHRS and CDR2 YFSETQ. Trimming at V came to 0 bases and at J to 4 bases, leaving 2 bases not matched to a gene. The CDR3 loop is CASSLGTGANQPQHF. DNA for the CDR3: TGCGCCAGCAGCTTGGGGACAGGGGCTAATCAGCCCCAGCATTTT. The full variable domain, its missing parts supplied by reference TRBV5-1 and TRBJ1-5, is KAGVTQTPRYLIKTRGQQVTLSCSPISGHRSVSWYQQTPGQGLQFLFEYFSETQRNKGNFPGRFSGRQFSNSRSEMNVSTLELGDSALYLCASSLGTGANQPQHFGDGTRLSIL.

The rearrangement links TRBV6-6 to TRBJ2-1; 8 positions agree with TRBD2. The V segment lost 4 bases and the J segment 0 bases; nucleotides outside the gene matches: 5. The CDR3 loop spans 16 amino acids. From germline, CDR1 is MNHNY and CDR2 SVGAGI (reference sequence). In DNA, the CDR3 is TGTGCCAGCAGTTCACAAAGCGGGAGCTCCTACAATGAGCAGTTCTTC. Translated: CASSSQSGSSYNEQFF.

V usage is TRBV4-2 and J usage is TRBJ2-7, with D perhaps matching TRBD1 (7 bases). CDR3 length: 17 residues. Germline values: CDR1 LGHNA, CDR2 YNFKEQ. The germline V and J ends were trimmed by 3 bases and 0 bases, with 18 bases remaining between them. The CDR3 region has the DNA TGTGCCAGCAGCCAGACAGGGTGGGGGGCTAGCTCCTACGAGCAGTACTTC. Its protein is CASSQTGWGASSYEQYF.

In this sample, this clone turned up a few times. V usage is TRBV5-6 and J usage is TRBJ1-1; 10 nucleotides match TRBD1. The CDR3 length is 16 residues. V lost 3 bases to trimming and J lost 4 bases; unmatched junction nucleotides: 9. Germline CDR1 SGHDT, CDR2 YYEEEE. The CDR3 protein is CASSSWWGQGTTEAFF. For the CDR3, the DNA is TGTGCCAGCAGCTCCTGGTGGGGACAGGGGACCACTGAAGCTTTCTTT.

This clone was counted a few times. The chain links TRBV7-2 to TRBJ1-4; 9 bases fit TRBD1. From germline, CDR1 is SGHTA and CDR2 FQGNSA. V trimming: 4 bases; J trimming: 4 bases; junction bases outside the gene matches: 4. This CDR3 has 15 amino acids. The CDR3 coding sequence is TGTGCCAGCAGCTCGCCGGGACAGGGTAATGAAAAACTGTTTTTT. Its translation is CASSSPGQGNEKLFF.

This rearrangement joins TRBV28 to TRBJ1-1, with 8 bases identical to TRBD1. V was clipped by 8 bases and J by 1 base; unmatched bases: 6. The CDR3 runs 14 residues. CDR1 is MDHEN, CDR2 SYDVKM, per germline. The CDR3: CASLGTGQNTEAFF. Written as DNA, the CDR3 is TGTGCCAGCCTAGGGACAGGCCAGAACACTGAAGCTTTCTTT.

V gene TRBV5-1 combines with J gene TRBJ2-5, with TRBD1 matching over 11 bases. Germline assignment: CDR1 SGHRS and CDR2 YFSETQ. CDR3 size: 16 residues. With V trimmed by 4 bases and J by 1 base, 6 bases remained unmatched. The CDR3 nucleotides read TGCGCCAGCAGCCCCGGACAGGGGGCTGGCCAAGAGACCCAGTACTTC. Residues: CASSPGQGAGQETQYF.

In its sample, this clone was seen a few times. The rearrangement uses TRBV18 and TRBJ1-1, with D perhaps TRBD1 (5 bases). V dropped 1 base and J dropped 10 bases, with 13 bases sitting between them. From germline, CDR1 is KGHSH and CDR2 LQKENI. CDR3 length equals 13 residues. This chain's CDR3 is CASSPLTGEGAFF. The DNA for the CDR3 is TGTGCCAGCTCACCACTGACGGGGGAGGGAGCTTTCTTT.

A few counts support this clone. V and J are TRBV9 and TRBJ2-3; TRBD1 is a possible D gene (7 bases). The V gene's germline CDR1 is SGDLS and CDR2 YYNGEE. The ends were cut back, 4 bases at V and 5 bases at J, with 17 bases in the middle. This CDR3 has 15 residues. CDR3 bases: TGTGCCAGCAGCCCTCTTCAGGGGGGACTAGATACGCAGTATTTT. It translates to CASSPLQGGLDTQYF. Filled out from reference TRBV9 and TRBJ2-3, the complete variable domain reads DSGVTQTPKHLITATGQRVTLRCSPRSGDLSVYWYQQSLDQGLQFLIQYYNGEERAKGNILERFSAQQFPDLHSELNLSSLELGDSALYFCASSPLQGGLDTQYFGPGTRLTVL.

Concerning this clone itself: This sample also contains other DNA sequences that code for the same CDR3. This rearrangement joins TRBV5-1 to TRBJ1-2; TRBD1 agrees at 8 bases. The V gene's germline CDR1 is SGHRS and CDR2 YFSETQ. The CDR3 is 15 amino acids. Trimming removed 4 bases from V and 2 bases from J; junction bases left unmatched: 7. The CDR3 loop reads CASSLDGQGNYGYTF. As DNA, the CDR3 is TGCGCCAGCAGCCTAGATGGACAGGGAAACTATGGCTACACCTTC.

The chain combines TRBV19 with TRBJ1-5, with TRBD1 as a possible D gene (6 bases). The ends were cut back, 10 bases at V and 5 bases at J, with 15 bases in the middle. Germline-derived CDR1 and CDR2 are LNHDA and SQIVND (reference sequence). This CDR3 comprises 13 residues. The CDR3 loop is CATSRDTDQPQHF. The CDR3 DNA reads as TGTGCCACCTCCCGGGACACAGATCAGCCCCAGCATTTT.

J is TRBJ2-5 and V is TRBV7-2, with 7 bases lining up with TRBD2. The junction had 6 bases not matched to a gene; V was cut back by 2 bases and J by 9 bases. The CDR3 has 13 amino acids. From germline, CDR1 is SGHTA and CDR2 FQGNSA. CDR3 amino acids: CASSLPGLMSQYF. The CDR3 nucleotides are TGTGCCAGCAGCTTACCGGGACTAATGTCCCAGTACTTC.

Of note for this clone: One end of the junction varies from germline; a read error may be responsible. This chain uses TRBV30 with TRBJ1-1; 9 nucleotides agree with TRBD1. CDR3 size: 11 residues. From germline, CDR1 is GTSNPN and CDR2 SVGIG (reference sequence). The CDR3, as DNA: TGTGTGGGGACAGGGAACTCTGAAGCTTTCTTT. It specifies CVGTGNSEAFF.

This sequence joins TRBV3-1 (or the pseudogene TRBV3-2) and TRBJ1-2; no clear D. Germline V gene sequence: CDR1 LGHDT, CDR2 YNNKEL (reference sequence). V gave up 8 bases and J gave up 3 bases, with 16 bases separating them. The CDR3 has 14 residues. The CDR3 loop is CASHGGGLYYGYTF. CDR3 bases: TGTGCCAGCCACGGAGGAGGGCTATACTATGGCTACACCTTC.

A few counts support this clone. This sequence joins TRBV5-1 and TRBJ2-7; maybe TRBD1 (7 bases). Per germline, CDR1 SGHRS and CDR2 YFSETQ. V dropped 3 bases and J dropped 5 bases, with 24 bases sitting between them. The CDR3 length is 17 residues. The CDR3 protein is CASSSDQGGQTIDEQYF. In nucleotides, the CDR3 is TGCGCCAGCAGCTCTGACCAGGGGGGACAGACGATTGACGAGCAGTACTTC.

The chain recombines TRBV5-5 with TRBJ1-5, with D maybe TRBD1 (6 bases). This CDR3 is 14 amino acids long. Per germline, CDR1 SGHKS and CDR2 YYEKEE (reference sequence). V was cut by 4 bases and J by 1 base, with 9 bases left in between. CDR3 nucleotide sequence: TGTGCCAGCAGCCTAGGACAGAGCAATCAGCCCCAGCATTTT. Its protein is CASSLGQSNQPQHF. The entire variable domain, with the rest obtained from reference TRBV5-5 and TRBJ1-5, is as follows: DAGVTQSPTHLIKTRGQQVTLRCSPISGHKSVSWYQQVLGQGPQFIFQYYEKEERGRGNFPDRFSARQFPNYSSELNVNALLLGDSALYLCASSLGQSNQPQHFGDGTRLSIL.

The V call is TRBV6-2 or TRBV6-3, the J call TRBJ2-1; D is possibly TRBD2 (5 bases). Germline CDR1 is MNHEY and CDR2 is SVGEGT. Trimming took off 6 bases at V and 7 bases at J, with 13 bases between the two ends. CDR3 length: 13 amino acids. CDR3 coding DNA: TGTGCCAGCAGCCCCTCCCGAGGGAATGAGCAGTTCTTC. Translating it yields CASSPSRGNEQFF.

The chain recombines TRBV11-2 with TRBJ2-3; TRBD1 matches 10 bases. CDR1 and CDR2 from the germline V gene are SGHAT and FQNNGV. The CDR3 contains 16 residues. V was pared by 4 bases and J by 1 base, with 5 bases of the junction left unmatched. Here the CDR3 reads CASSSGQGLGTDTQYF. DNA for the CDR3: TGTGCCAGCAGCTCGGGACAGGGGTTGGGCACAGATACGCAGTATTTT.